Below, 5 T cell receptor beta chains from the same sample are listed, as sequenced in a study of identical twins. In TCRdb, the 5' RACE reads were re-called with MiXCR into one record per CDR3 protein. The data show some 330,000 distinct CDR3 sequences, with approximately 9.1% seen just once and 8.5% to 10% held by the top ten. Sequenced material: naive T cells sorted from blood. The receptors stem from a woman between 45 and 60 years old in good health.

This clonotype was found a few times. This sequence joins TRBV27 and TRBJ2-1, with 7 positions matching TRBD2. The germline gives CDR1 MNHEY, CDR2 SMNVEV (reference sequence). V dropped 4 bases and J dropped 0; count of bases not matched to a gene: 6. The CDR3 totals 16 residues. CDR3: CASSSGTTYSYNEQFF. Here the CDR3 DNA reads TGTGCCAGCAGTTCAGGGACTACTTACTCCTACAATGAGCAGTTCTTC.

This clonotype was seen a handful of times. The rearrangement uses TRBV6-6 and TRBJ2-7; 7 bases are shared with TRBD2. The germline V gene encodes CDR1 MNHNY and CDR2 SVGAGI (reference sequence). The CDR3 loop spans 13 amino acids. With V trimmed by 5 bases and J by 4 bases, 5 bases remained unmatched. The CDR3 is CASSPMGGYEQYF. CDR3 nucleotide sequence: TGTGCCAGCAGTCCCATGGGGGGGTACGAGCAGTACTTC.

This clonotype was found many times. The chain recombines TRBV6-1 with TRBJ1-2; tentative D call: TRBD1 (6 bases). From germline, CDR1 is MNHNS and CDR2 SASEGT. The CDR3 is 13 residues long. V was pared by 4 bases and J by 8 bases, with 14 bases between. CDR3 residues: CASSAPYREGYTF. CDR3 nucleotide sequence: TGTGCCAGCAGTGCGCCATACAGGGAAGGCTACACCTTC.

The V and J genes are TRBV7-9 and TRBJ2-7; 7 nucleotides agree with TRBD2. The CDR3 length is 14 residues. Germline V gene data show CDR1 as SEHNR and CDR2 as FQNEAQ (reference sequence). V was pared by 5 bases and J by 3 bases, with 7 bases of the junction left unmatched. CDR3 nucleotide sequence: TGTGCCAGCAGCCTGGGGGGGTTCCTCTACGAGCAGTACGTC. Protein: CASSLGGFLYEQYV.

This clonotype was detected only a few times. The chain has TRBV12-3 or TRBV12-4 and TRBJ2-6; possibly TRBD1 for D (6 bases). Deletions cut 6 bases from V and 0 bases from J, with 24 bases between. The length of the CDR3 is 20 residues. The CDR3 DNA follows: TGTGCCAGCAGCCCCGACAGGTTCCAGCTCCTCTTCTCTGGGGCCAACGTCCTGACTTTC. This translates into CASSPDRFQLLFSGANVLTF.